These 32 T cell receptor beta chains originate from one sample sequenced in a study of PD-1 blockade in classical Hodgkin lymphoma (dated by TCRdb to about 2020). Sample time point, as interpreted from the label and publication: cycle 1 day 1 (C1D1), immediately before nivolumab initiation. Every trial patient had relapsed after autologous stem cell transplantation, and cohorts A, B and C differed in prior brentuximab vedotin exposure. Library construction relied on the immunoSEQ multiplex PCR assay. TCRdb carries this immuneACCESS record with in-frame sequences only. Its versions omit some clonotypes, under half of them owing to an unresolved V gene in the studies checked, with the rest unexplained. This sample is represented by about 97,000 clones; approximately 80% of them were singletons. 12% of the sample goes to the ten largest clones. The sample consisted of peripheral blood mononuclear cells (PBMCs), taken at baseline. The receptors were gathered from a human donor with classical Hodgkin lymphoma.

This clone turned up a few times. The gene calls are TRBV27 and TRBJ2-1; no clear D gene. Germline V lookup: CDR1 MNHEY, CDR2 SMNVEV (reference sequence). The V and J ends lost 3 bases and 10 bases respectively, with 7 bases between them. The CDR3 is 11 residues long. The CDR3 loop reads CASSFRYEQFF. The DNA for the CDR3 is TGTGCCAGCAGTTTCCGGTACGAGCAGTTCTTC.

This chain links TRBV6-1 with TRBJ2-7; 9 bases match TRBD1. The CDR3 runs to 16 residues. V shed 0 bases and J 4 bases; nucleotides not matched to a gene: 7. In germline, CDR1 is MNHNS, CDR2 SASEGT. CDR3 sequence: CASSEAFGTGTYEQYF. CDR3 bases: TGTGCCAGCAGTGAAGCATTTGGGACAGGGACTTACGAGCAGTACTTC.

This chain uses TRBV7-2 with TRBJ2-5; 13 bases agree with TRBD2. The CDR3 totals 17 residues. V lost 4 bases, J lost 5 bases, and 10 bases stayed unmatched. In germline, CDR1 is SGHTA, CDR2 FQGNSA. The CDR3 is CASSSAGLAGVKETQYF. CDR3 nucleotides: TGTGCCAGCAGCTCGGCAGGACTAGCGGGAGTCAAGGAGACCCAGTACTTC.

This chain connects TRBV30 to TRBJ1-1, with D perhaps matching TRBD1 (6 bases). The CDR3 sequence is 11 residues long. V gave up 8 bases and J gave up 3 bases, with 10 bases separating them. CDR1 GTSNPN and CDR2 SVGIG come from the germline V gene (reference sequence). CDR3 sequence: CAVAGDTEAFF. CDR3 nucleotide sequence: TGTGCCGTTGCAGGGGACACTGAAGCTTTCTTT.

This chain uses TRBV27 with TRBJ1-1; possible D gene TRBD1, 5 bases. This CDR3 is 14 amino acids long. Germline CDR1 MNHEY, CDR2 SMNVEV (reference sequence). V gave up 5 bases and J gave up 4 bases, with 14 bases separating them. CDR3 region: CASSIEGLSTEAFF. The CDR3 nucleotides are TGTGCCAGCAGTATTGAGGGACTCAGCACTGAAGCTTTCTTT.

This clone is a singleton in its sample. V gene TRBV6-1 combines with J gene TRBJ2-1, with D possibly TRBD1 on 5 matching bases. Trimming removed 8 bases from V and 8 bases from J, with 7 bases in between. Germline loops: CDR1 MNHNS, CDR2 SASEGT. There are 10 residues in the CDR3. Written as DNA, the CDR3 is TGTGCCAGCGGCAGGGATGAGCAGTTCTTC. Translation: CASGRDEQFF.

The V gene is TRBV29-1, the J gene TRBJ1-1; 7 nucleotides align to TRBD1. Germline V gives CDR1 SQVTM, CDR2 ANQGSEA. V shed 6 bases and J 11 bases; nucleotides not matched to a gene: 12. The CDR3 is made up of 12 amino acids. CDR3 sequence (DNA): TGCAGCGTCCGTCCCGGGACAGACGTGGCTTTCTTT. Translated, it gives CSVRPGTDVAFF.

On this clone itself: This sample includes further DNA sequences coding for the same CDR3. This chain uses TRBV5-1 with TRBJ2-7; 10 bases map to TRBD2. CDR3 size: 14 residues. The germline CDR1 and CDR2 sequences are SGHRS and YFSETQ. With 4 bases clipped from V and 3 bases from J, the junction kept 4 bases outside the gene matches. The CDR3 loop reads CASSRTSGNYEQYF. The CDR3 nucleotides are TGCGCCAGCAGCCGGACTAGCGGAAACTACGAGCAGTACTTC.

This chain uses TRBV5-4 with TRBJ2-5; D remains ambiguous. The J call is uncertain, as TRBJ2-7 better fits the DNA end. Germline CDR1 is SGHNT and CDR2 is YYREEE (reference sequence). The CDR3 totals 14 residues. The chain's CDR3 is CASSLEPSSYEQYF. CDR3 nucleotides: TGTGCCAGCAGCTTGGAGCCCTCCTCCTACGAGCAGTACTTC.

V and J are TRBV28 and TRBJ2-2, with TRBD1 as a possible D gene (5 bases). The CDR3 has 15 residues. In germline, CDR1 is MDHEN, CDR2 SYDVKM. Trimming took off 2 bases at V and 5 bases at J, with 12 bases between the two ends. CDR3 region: CASSLRPQGTGELFF. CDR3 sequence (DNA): TGTGCCAGCAGTTTACGTCCCCAGGGAACCGGGGAGCTGTTTTTT.

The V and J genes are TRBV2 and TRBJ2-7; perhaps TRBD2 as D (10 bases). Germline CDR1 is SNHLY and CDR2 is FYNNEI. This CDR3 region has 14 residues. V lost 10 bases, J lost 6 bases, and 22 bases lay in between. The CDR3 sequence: CATNRGLAGVEQYF. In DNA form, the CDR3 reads TGTGCCACCAACAGGGGGCTAGCGGGAGTCGAGCAGTACTTC.

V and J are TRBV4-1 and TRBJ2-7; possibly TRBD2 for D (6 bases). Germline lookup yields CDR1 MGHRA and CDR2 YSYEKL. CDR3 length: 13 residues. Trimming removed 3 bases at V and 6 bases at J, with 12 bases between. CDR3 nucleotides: TGCGCCAGCAGCCACGGGACTGGCGCCGAGCAGTACTTC. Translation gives CASSHGTGAEQYF.

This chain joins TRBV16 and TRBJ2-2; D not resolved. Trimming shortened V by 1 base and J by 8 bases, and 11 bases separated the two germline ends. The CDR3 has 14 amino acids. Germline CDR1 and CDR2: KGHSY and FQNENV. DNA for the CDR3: TGTGCCAGCAGCCAATTGGGTACCGCGGGGGAGCTGTTTTTT. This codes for CASSQLGTAGELFF.

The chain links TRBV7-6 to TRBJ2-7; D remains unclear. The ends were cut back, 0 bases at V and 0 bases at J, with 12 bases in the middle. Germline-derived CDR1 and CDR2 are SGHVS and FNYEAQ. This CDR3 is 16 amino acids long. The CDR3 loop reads CASSLAQPENSYEQYF. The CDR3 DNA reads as TGTGCCAGCAGCTTAGCGCAACCTGAGAACTCCTACGAGCAGTACTTC.

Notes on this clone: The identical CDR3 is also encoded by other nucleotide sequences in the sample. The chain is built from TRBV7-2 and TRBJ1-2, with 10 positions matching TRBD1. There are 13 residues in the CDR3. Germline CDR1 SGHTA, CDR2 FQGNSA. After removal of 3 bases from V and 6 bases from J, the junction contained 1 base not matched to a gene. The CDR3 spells CASSLGTGDGYTF. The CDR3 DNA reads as TGTGCCAGCAGCTTGGGGACAGGGGATGGCTACACCTTC.

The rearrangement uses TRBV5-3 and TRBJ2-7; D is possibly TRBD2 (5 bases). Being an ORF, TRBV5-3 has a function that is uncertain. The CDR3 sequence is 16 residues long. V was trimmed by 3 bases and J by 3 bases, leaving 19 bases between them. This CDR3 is CARSYVRLLRDYEQYF. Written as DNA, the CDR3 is TGTGCCAGAAGCTACGTCAGGCTACTGAGGGACTACGAGCAGTACTTC.

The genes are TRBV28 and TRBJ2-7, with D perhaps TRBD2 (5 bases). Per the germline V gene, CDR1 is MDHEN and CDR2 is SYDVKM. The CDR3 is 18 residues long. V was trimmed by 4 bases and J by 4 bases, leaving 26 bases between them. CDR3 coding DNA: TGTGCCAGCAGTTCCACGCCCCCCCTCTCGGGGTATAAGTACGAGCAGTACTTC. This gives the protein CASSSTPPLSGYKYEQYF.

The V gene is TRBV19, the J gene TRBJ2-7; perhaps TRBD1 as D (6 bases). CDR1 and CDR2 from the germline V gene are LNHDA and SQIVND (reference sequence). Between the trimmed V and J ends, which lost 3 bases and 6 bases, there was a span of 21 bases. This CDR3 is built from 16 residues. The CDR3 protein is CASSIRGQGLPLEQYF. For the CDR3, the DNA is TGTGCCAGTAGTATTCGCGGCCAGGGGCTACCCCTCGAGCAGTACTTC. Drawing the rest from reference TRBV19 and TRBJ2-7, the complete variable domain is DGGITQSPKYLFRKEGQNVTLSCEQNLNHDAMYWYRQDPGQGLRLIYYSQIVNDFQKGDIAEGYSVSREKKESFPLTVTSAQKNPTAFYLCASSIRGQGLPLEQYFGPGTRLTVT.

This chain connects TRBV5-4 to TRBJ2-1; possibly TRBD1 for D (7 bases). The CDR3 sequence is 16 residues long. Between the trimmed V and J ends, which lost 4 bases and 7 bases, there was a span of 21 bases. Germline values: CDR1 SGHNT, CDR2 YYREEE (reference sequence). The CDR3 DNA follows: TGTGCCAGCAGCCCGATGACAGGGAGGTCGGGGAATGAGCAGTTCTTC. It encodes CASSPMTGRSGNEQFF.

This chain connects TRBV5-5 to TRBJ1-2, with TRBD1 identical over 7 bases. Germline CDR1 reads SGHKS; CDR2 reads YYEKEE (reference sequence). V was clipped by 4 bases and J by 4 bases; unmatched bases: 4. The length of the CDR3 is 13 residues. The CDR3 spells CASSQGGIYGYTF. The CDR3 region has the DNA TGTGCCAGCAGCCAGGGGGGCATCTATGGCTACACCTTC.

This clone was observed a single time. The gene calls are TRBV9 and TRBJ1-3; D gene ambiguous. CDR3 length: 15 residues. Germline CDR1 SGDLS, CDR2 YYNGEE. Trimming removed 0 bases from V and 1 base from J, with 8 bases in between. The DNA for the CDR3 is TGTGCCAGCAGCGTAGAACGGGTATCTGGAAACACCATATATTTT. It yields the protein CASSVERVSGNTIYF.

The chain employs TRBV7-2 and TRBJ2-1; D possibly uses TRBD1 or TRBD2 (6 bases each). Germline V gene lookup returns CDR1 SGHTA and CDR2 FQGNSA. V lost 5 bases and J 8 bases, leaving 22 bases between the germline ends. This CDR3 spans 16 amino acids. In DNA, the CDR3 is TGTGCCAGCAGCCCTAAGGGGGGAAGAGGGGGAGATGAGCAGTTCTTC. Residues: CASSPKGGRGGDEQFF. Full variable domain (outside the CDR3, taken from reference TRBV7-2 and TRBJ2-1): GAGVSQSPSNKVTEKGKDVELRCDPISGHTALYWYRQSLGQGLEFLIYFQGNSAPDKSGLPSDRFSAERTGGSVSTLTIQRTQQEDSAVYLCASSPKGGRGGDEQFFGPGTRLTVL.

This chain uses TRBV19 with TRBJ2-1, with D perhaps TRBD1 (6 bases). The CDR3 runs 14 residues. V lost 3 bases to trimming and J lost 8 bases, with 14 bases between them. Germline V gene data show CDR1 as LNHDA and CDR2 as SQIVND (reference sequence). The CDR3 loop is CASSIATGYHEQFF. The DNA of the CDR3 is TGTGCCAGTAGTATTGCAACAGGGTATCATGAGCAGTTCTTC. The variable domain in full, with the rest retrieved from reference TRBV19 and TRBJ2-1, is DGGITQSPKYLFRKEGQNVTLSCEQNLNHDAMYWYRQDPGQGLRLIYYSQIVNDFQKGDIAEGYSVSREKKESFPLTVTSAQKNPTAFYLCASSIATGYHEQFFGPGTRLTVL.

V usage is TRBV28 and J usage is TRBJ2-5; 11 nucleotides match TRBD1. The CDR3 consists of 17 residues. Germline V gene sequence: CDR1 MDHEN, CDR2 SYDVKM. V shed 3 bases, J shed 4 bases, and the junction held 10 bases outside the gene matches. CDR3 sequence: CASSFKGQGAPLETQYF. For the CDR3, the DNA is TGTGCCAGCAGTTTCAAAGGACAGGGGGCTCCATTAGAGACCCAGTACTTC.

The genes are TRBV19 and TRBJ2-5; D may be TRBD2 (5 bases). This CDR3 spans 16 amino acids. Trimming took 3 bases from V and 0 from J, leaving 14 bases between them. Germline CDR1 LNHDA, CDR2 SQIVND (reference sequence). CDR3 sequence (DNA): TGTGCCAGTAGTATTCGGACGGGGATAAACCAAGAGACCCAGTACTTC. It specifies CASSIRTGINQETQYF.

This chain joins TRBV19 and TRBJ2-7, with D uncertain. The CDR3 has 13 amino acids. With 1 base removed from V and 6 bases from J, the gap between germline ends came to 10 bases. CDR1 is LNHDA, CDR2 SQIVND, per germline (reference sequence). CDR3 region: CASSIVTGFEQYF. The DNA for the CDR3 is TGTGCCAGTAGTATAGTTACCGGGTTCGAGCAGTACTTC.

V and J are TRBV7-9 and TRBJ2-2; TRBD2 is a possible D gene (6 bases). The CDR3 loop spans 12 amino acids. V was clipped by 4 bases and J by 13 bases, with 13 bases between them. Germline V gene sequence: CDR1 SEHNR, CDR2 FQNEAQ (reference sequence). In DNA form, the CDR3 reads TGTGCCAGCAGCTCCTTAGCGGTGCGGCTGTTTTTT. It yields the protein CASSSLAVRLFF.

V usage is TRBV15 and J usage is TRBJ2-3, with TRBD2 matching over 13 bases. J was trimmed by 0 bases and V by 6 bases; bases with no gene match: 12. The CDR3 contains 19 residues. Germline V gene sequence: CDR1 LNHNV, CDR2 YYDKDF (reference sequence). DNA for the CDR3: TGTGCCACCAGAGGACTAGCGGGAGATTTTGGGGGAAGCACAGATACGCAGTATTTT. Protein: CATRGLAGDFGGSTDTQYF.

The CDR3 sequence is CASSLFPTGSTEAFF. Written as DNA, the CDR3 is TGCGCCAGCAGCTTGTTCCCGACAGGGTCCACTGAAGCTTTCTTT. The chain recombines TRBV5-1 with TRBJ1-1; 7 nucleotides agree with TRBD1. CDR1 and CDR2 (germline): SGHRS, YFSETQ. V lost 1 base, J lost 4 bases, and 7 bases stayed unmatched. The CDR3 length is 15 residues.

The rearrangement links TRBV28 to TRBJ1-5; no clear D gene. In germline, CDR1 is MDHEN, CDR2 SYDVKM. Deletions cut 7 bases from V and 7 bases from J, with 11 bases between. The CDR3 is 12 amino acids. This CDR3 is CASTPPGQPQHF. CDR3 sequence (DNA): TGTGCCAGCACCCCCCCGGGACAGCCCCAGCATTTT.

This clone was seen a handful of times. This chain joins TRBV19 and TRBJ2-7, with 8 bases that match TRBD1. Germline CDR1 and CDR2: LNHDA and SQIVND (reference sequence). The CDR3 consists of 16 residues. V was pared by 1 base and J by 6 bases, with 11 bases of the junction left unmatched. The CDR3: CASSIGLGAQGAEQYF. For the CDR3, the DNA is TGTGCCAGTAGTATAGGCCTCGGGGCCCAGGGGGCCGAGCAGTACTTC. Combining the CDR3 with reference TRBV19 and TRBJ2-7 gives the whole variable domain DGGITQSPKYLFRKEGQNVTLSCEQNLNHDAMYWYRQDPGQGLRLIYYSQIVNDFQKGDIAEGYSVSREKKESFPLTVTSAQKNPTAFYLCASSIGLGAQGAEQYFGPGTRLTVT.

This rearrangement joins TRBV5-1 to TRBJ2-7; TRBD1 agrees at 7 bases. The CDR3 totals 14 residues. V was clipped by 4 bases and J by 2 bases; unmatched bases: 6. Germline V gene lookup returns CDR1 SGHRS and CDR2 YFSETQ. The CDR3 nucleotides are TGCGCCAGCAGCGCCGGGACAGTAACCTACGAGCAGTACTTC. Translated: CASSAGTVTYEQYF. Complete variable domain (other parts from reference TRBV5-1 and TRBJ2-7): KAGVTQTPRYLIKTRGQQVTLSCSPISGHRSVSWYQQTPGQGLQFLFEYFSETQRNKGNFPGRFSGRQFSNSRSEMNVSTLELGDSALYLCASSAGTVTYEQYFGPGTRLTVT.